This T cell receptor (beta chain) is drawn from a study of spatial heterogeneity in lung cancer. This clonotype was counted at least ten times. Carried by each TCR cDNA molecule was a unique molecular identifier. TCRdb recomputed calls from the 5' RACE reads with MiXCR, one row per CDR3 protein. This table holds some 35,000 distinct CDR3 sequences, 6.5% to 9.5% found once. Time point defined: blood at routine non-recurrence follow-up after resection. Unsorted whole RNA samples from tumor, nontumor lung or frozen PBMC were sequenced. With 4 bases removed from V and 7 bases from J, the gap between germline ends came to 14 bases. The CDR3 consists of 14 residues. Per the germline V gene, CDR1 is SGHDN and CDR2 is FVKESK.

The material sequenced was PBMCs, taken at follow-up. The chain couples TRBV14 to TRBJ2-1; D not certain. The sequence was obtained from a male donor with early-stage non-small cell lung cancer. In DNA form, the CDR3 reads TGTGCCAGCAGCCTATCCCCTACTTGGAATGAGCAGTTCTTC. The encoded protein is CASSLSPTWNEQFF.